This passage covers 26 T cell receptor beta chains from one sample sequenced in a study of post-analysis software for immune sequencing data. Findings and limits, study-wide: Compared with controls, patients had more of about 5 TRBV segments, including TRBV5-6, TRBV5-1 and TRBV20-1.

Presence of unique molecular identifiers characterized the TCR beta cDNA libraries. TCRdb re-called the PCR reads with MiXCR, one entry per CDR3 protein. The profile shows 430,000 or so distinct CDR3 sequences, approximately 38% of them singletons. The antigens these receptors bind are not known. Sequencing was performed on blood. The receptors were gathered from a girl aged 2-10 years with multiple sclerosis.

The genes are TRBV7-3 and TRBJ2-1, with 12 bases matching TRBD2. In germline, CDR1 is SGHTA, CDR2 FQGTGA. The J segment lost 3 bases and the V segment lost 5 bases, leaving 5 bases of the junction unmatched. The CDR3 covers 16 residues. The CDR3 sequence: CASSITSGRNYNEQFF. The CDR3 DNA sequence: TGTGCCAGCAGCATTACTAGCGGGAGGAACTACAATGAGCAGTTCTTC.

The rearrangement links TRBV7-6 to TRBJ1-5, with 7 bases fitting TRBD1. CDR1 is SGHVS and CDR2 is FNYEAQ in the germline V gene. The ends lost 5 bases at V and 6 bases at J; junction bases unmatched: 10. The CDR3 loop spans 15 amino acids. CDR3 bases: TGTGCCAGCAGCCGAACAGGGGCCTCGGGTCAGCCCCAGCATTTT. It yields the protein CASSRTGASGQPQHF.

This clonotype was picked up a small number of times. The genes are TRBV6-2 or TRBV6-3 and TRBJ2-7, with D tentatively TRBD1 (5 bases). This CDR3 is built from 15 residues. Germline V CDR1 and CDR2: MNHEY, SVGEGT. V was cut by 0 bases and J by 3 bases, with 12 bases left in between. The CDR3 here is CASSYSSRADYEQYF. CDR3 sequence (DNA): TGTGCCAGCAGTTACTCGTCCAGGGCCGACTACGAGCAGTACTTC.

The V gene is TRBV6-5, the J gene TRBJ2-3, with D unclear. The CDR3 contains 15 residues. The germline V gene encodes CDR1 MNHEY and CDR2 SVGAGI. The V gene lost 4 bases and the J gene lost 0 bases, with 11 bases spanning the gap. DNA for the CDR3: TGTGCCAGCAGTTTCTGTACCTCTAGCACAGATACGCAGTATTTT. It translates to CASSFCTSSTDTQYF.

The gene calls are TRBV28 and TRBJ1-2; 7 positions agree with TRBD1. Trimming at V came to 7 bases and at J to 4 bases, leaving 9 bases not matched to a gene. This CDR3 comprises 14 residues. Germline V CDR1 and CDR2: MDHEN, SYDVKM. The CDR3 DNA sequence: TGTGCCAGCACTCTCACGGGACAGTTCTATGGCTACACCTTC. Protein sequence: CASTLTGQFYGYTF.

The chain employs TRBV9 and TRBJ2-1; TRBD2 matches 7 bases. The CDR3 contains 15 residues. V shed 0 bases, J shed 8 bases, and the junction held 8 bases outside the gene matches. Germline V gene lookup returns CDR1 SGDLS and CDR2 YYNGEE. CDR3 in amino acids: CASSVVPSGDYEQFF. For the CDR3, the DNA is TGTGCCAGCAGCGTAGTGCCTAGCGGAGACTATGAGCAGTTCTTC.

The chain uses TRBV2 and TRBJ2-3; D possibly uses TRBD1 or TRBD2 (6 bases each). Germline values: CDR1 SNHLY, CDR2 FYNNEI. The CDR3 is 14 residues long. Trimming removed 11 bases from V and 1 base from J, with 16 bases in between. The CDR3 nucleotides are TGTGCCCCCCGAGGGGGGAGCGGCACAGATACGCAGTATTTT. It encodes CAPRGGSGTDTQYF.

This sequence joins TRBV28 and TRBJ1-5; D is unclear. Germline assignment: CDR1 MDHEN and CDR2 SYDVKM. The CDR3 runs to 17 residues. Trimming took 8 bases from V and 2 from J, leaving 22 bases between them. The DNA for the CDR3 is TGTGCCAGCCGGACTAGAGGGTGTGATGAACGCAATCAGCCCCAGCATTTT. It specifies CASRTRGCDERNQPQHF.

In DNA form, the CDR3 reads TGCGCCAGCACGCGGCGGGAGGGCGGCGAGCAGTACTTC. It is translated as CASTRREGGEQYF. This chain uses TRBV5-1 with TRBJ2-5, with 9 bases matching TRBD2. The better agreement between TRBJ2-7 and the DNA end casts doubt on the J call. The germline V gene encodes CDR1 SGHRS and CDR2 YFSETQ. The CDR3 length is 13 residues.

V and J are TRBV7-9 and TRBJ1-5; tentative D call: TRBD1 (6 bases). There are 14 residues in the CDR3. Germline CDR1 SEHNR, CDR2 FQNEAQ (reference sequence). Trimming pared 4 bases from V and 5 bases from J, leaving 12 bases between. The CDR3: CASSWGAGDQPQHF. CDR3 sequence (DNA): TGTGCCAGCAGCTGGGGGGCAGGAGATCAGCCCCAGCATTTT.

This clonotype was observed a handful of times. The chain joins TRBV20-1 to TRBJ2-5; D perhaps matches TRBD2 (7 bases). This CDR3 is built from 15 residues. Between the trimmed V and J ends, which lost 0 bases and 4 bases, there was a span of 15 bases. CDR1 is DFQATT and CDR2 is SNEGSKA in the germline V gene (reference sequence). CDR3 coding DNA: TGCAGTGCTAGAGATTTCGGGGGGCTAGGAGAGACCCAGTACTTC. It encodes CSARDFGGLGETQYF.

In DNA form, the CDR3 reads TGTGCCAGCAGTTCGACTAGCGGGGGCACAGATACGCAGTATTTT. It is translated as CASSSTSGGTDTQYF. The V call is TRBV25-1, the J call TRBJ2-3; 11 positions match TRBD2. Germline CDR1 is MGHDK and CDR2 is SYGVNS. The J segment lost 1 base and the V segment lost 5 bases, leaving 2 bases of the junction unmatched. There are 15 residues in the CDR3.

This clonotype was detected many times. This chain connects TRBV7-2 to TRBJ2-7, with D unresolved. CDR3 length equals 17 residues. The germline V and J ends were trimmed by 4 bases and 0 bases, with 19 bases remaining between them. Germline-derived CDR1 and CDR2 are SGHTA and FQGNSA. The CDR3 loop is CASSSVVAGPASYEQYF. The CDR3 nucleotides read TGTGCCAGCAGCTCCGTTGTAGCTGGGCCCGCCTCCTACGAGCAGTACTTC. Full variable domain (missing parts from reference TRBV7-2 and TRBJ2-7): GAGVSQSPSNKVTEKGKDVELRCDPISGHTALYWYRQSLGQGLEFLIYFQGNSAPDKSGLPSDRFSAERTGGSVSTLTIQRTQQEDSAVYLCASSSVVAGPASYEQYFGPGTRLTVT.

This clonotype appeared a few times. The chain is built from TRBV7-2 and TRBJ2-6; the match to TRBD2 covers 8 bases. The V gene's germline CDR1 is SGHTA and CDR2 FQGNSA. The CDR3 consists of 17 residues. The V gene end was trimmed by 2 bases and the J gene end by 4 bases; junction bases not matched to a gene: 7. The DNA of the CDR3 is TGTGCCAGCAGCTTATTTAGTAGCGGGACCGGGGCCAACGTCCTGACTTTC. As protein: CASSLFSSGTGANVLTF.

This clonotype occurred a few times. The chain employs TRBV6-4 and TRBJ2-3, with D unresolved. This CDR3 comprises 14 residues. V gave up 0 bases and J gave up 6 bases, with 10 bases separating them. The V gene's germline CDR1 is MRHNA and CDR2 SNTAGT. The CDR3 is CASSDSGLSDTQYF. CDR3 coding DNA: TGTGCCAGCAGTGACTCAGGGCTAAGCGATACGCAGTATTTT.

The V call is TRBV11-2, the J call TRBJ2-7; D not certain. The J call may be wrong; the DNA end is better matched by TRBJ2-4. Per the germline V gene, CDR1 is SGHAT and CDR2 is FQNNGV. The CDR3 contains 16 residues. CDR3 loop: CASSPARGWTKNIQYF. The CDR3 DNA reads as TGTGCCAGCAGCCCAGCAAGAGGTTGGACCAAAAACATTCAGTACTTC.

Only a few counts were recorded for this clonotype. V gene TRBV9 combines with J gene TRBJ1-2; 10 bases are a match to TRBD1. V lost 3 bases and J lost 3; bases outside the gene matches: 8. The CDR3 has 16 residues. In germline, CDR1 is SGDLS, CDR2 YYNGEE. The CDR3 region has the DNA TGTGCCAGCAGCGAAATCCCGGGACAGGGGTACTATGGCTACACCTTC. The encoded protein is CASSEIPGQGYYGYTF.

The chain has TRBV20-1 and TRBJ1-4; 8 positions agree with TRBD1. The CDR3 length is 14 residues. The germline gives CDR1 DFQATT, CDR2 SNEGSKA (reference sequence). V was clipped by 4 bases and J by 7 bases; unmatched bases: 8. For the CDR3, the DNA is TGCAGTGCTATTAGGACAGGGAGGGGTGAAAAACTGTTTTTT. It yields the protein CSAIRTGRGEKLFF.

This clonotype was observed a few times. The chain couples TRBV6-2 or TRBV6-3 to TRBJ2-1, with TRBD2 matching over 10 bases. This CDR3 is 19 amino acids long. The V and J ends lost 6 bases and 8 bases, in that order; junction bases with no gene match: 22. Germline values: CDR1 MNHEY, CDR2 SVGEGT. The CDR3: CASRALVAGGAIILDEQFF. The CDR3 DNA reads TGTGCCAGCAGGGCCTTGGTAGCGGGGGGAGCAATAATTCTCGATGAGCAGTTCTTC.

The chain has TRBV15 and TRBJ2-1; possibly TRBD2 for D (6 bases). This CDR3 is 15 amino acids long. The germline V gene has CDR1 LNHNV and CDR2 YYDKDF (reference sequence). With 3 bases removed from V and 0 bases from J, the gap between germline ends came to 9 bases. The CDR3 DNA reads TGTGCCACCAGCAGTAGCGGTTACTCCTACAATGAGCAGTTCTTC. Translated, it gives CATSSSGYSYNEQFF.

The rearrangement links TRBV29-1 to TRBJ2-7, with TRBD1 as a possible D gene (9 bases). The CDR3 sequence is 16 residues long. V dropped 0 bases and J dropped 4 bases, with 19 bases sitting between them. The germline V gene has CDR1 SQVTM and CDR2 ANQGSEA. The CDR3 DNA reads TGCAGCGTTGAAGAACGGGGGGGACAGGGCCGGTACGAGCAGTACTTC. It translates to CSVEERGGQGRYEQYF.

This rearrangement joins TRBV7-9 to TRBJ2-7, with D uncertain. Germline CDR1 reads SEHNR; CDR2 reads FQNEAQ (reference sequence). The CDR3 is 12 amino acids. Trimming removed 5 bases at V and 5 bases at J, with 10 bases between. The CDR3 DNA follows: TGTGCCAGCAGCATTGATCCCAACGAGCAGTACTTC. Translated, it gives CASSIDPNEQYF.

V gene TRBV28 combines with J gene TRBJ1-2; no reliable D call. V was trimmed by 6 bases and J by 7 bases, leaving 15 bases between them. This CDR3 spans 13 amino acids. Germline loops: CDR1 MDHEN, CDR2 SYDVKM. CDR3 protein: CASSKSLSRGYTF. In DNA form, the CDR3 reads TGTGCCAGCAGCAAATCTCTCTCGCGTGGCTACACCTTC.

This clonotype was counted ten times or more. The chain couples TRBV21-1 to TRBJ2-1; the table's D call of TRBD2 was not tested on the DNA. TRBV21-1 constitutes a pseudogene. There are 16 residues in the CDR3. The DNA of the CDR3 is TGTGCCAGCAACCATCGGGGACTACTCTTCTACAATGAGCAGTTCTTC. Encoded protein: CASNHRGLLFYNEQFF.

In this sample, this clonotype turned up a few times. The chain uses TRBV12-3 or TRBV12-4 and TRBJ2-7; no clear D gene. Trimming removed 8 bases at V and 2 bases at J, with 16 bases between. The CDR3 is 14 residues long. For the CDR3, the DNA is TGTGCCAGCGCACCCCTTAGATTTACCTACGAGCAGTACTTC. Its translation is CASAPLRFTYEQYF.

This chain links TRBV20-1 with TRBJ2-4; a possible D gene is TRBD1 (7 bases). Looked up from germline, CDR1 is DFQATT and CDR2 is SNEGSKA (reference sequence). CDR3 length equals 18 residues. Between the trimmed V and J ends, which lost 0 bases and 0 bases, there was a span of 18 bases. CDR3 nucleotide sequence: TGCAGTGCTAGAGATGAGCAGACAGGGAGGCTAGCCAAAAACATTCAGTACTTC. Translating gives CSARDEQTGRLAKNIQYF.